This T cell receptor (beta chain) was identified in a study of blood T cells in healthy people across ages. In the study overall: Roughly one uniquely barcoded beta molecule per two T cells was captured. Study findings and constraints: Researchers said unsorted PBMCs prevented a conclusive naive versus antigen-experienced comparison.

PCR was performed a second time for roughly 7 to 11 cycles using a sample-barcoded 5' primer and a J-beta primer mix. MiXCR, applied by TCRdb to the 5' RACE reads, yields one record per CDR3 protein. The sample lists about 1.6 million distinct CDR3 sequences; almost 35% were seen once. This CDR3 contains 16 residues. The ends were cut back, 3 bases at V and 5 bases at J, with 20 bases in the middle. CDR1 is DFQATT and CDR2 is SNEGSKA in the germline V gene (reference sequence). Turning to this clonotype: Its antigen is not known.

The sequencing sample was made of blood. The chain carries TRBV20-1 and TRBJ2-1, with D possibly being TRBD2 (6 bases). This receptor was identified in a woman aged 30 to 39 in good health. The CDR3 loop reads CSARSLGGGRNNEQFF. As DNA, the CDR3 is TGCAGTGCTAGGTCGCTGGGGGGAGGAAGAAACAATGAGCAGTTCTTC.